The source of this T cell receptor beta chain is a study of T cells after yellow fever vaccination. Broader study findings: Peak timing came faster in the weaker secondary response, day 5 versus 15.

This clonotype was seen only a few times. Its antigen remains unknown. Trimming left V 4 bases short and J 5 bases short, with 17 bases between. The CDR3 totals 15 residues. The germline gives CDR1 DFQATT, CDR2 SNEGSKA (reference sequence). Via MiXCR, TCRdb re-called the 5' RACE reads, giving one row per CDR3 protein. The sample lists 610,000 or so distinct CDR3 sequences, roughly 12% seen once, with about 15% in the top ten. The material sequenced was PBMCs, taken on the day of the yellow fever booster vaccination. V is TRBV20-1 and J is TRBJ2-2; TRBD2 is a possible D gene (5 bases). This clonotype was sampled from a man aged 30 to 39 who received the YFV17D yellow fever vaccine. The CDR3 protein is CSATHPEEGTGELFF. The CDR3 nucleotides are TGCAGTGCTACCCATCCGGAAGAGGGTACCGGGGAGCTGTTTTTT.